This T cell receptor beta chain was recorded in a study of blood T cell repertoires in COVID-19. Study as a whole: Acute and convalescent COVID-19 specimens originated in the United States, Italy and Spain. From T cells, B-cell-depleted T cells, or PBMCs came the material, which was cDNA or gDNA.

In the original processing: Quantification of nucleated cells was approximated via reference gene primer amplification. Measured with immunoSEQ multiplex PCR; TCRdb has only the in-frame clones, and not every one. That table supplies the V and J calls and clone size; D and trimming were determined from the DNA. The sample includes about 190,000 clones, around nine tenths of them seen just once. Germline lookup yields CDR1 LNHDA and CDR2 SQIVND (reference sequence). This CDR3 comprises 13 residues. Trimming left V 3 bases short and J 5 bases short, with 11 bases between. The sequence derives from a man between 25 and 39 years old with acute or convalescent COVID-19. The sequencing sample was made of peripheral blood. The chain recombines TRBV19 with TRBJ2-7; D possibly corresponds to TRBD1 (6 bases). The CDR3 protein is CASSMVGGNEQYF. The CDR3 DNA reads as TGTGCCAGTAGTATGGTAGGGGGAAACGAGCAGTACTTC.